The sequence of this TCR beta chain was determined in a study of cytomegalovirus exposure and HLA in healthy donors. The PCR employed 60 Vbeta primers together with 13 Jbeta primers. Repertoires were generated with immunoSEQ multiplex PCR, while TCRdb's copy carries only in-frame clones and drops some. The sample holds 90,000 to 110,000 clones, approximately 76% seen once. Looked up from germline, CDR1 is MNHEY and CDR2 is SMNVEV (reference sequence). The CDR3 runs to 14 residues. V lost 5 bases to trimming and J lost 5 bases; unmatched junction nucleotides: 1. The rearrangement joins TRBV27 to TRBJ2-1, with 12 bases that match TRBD2. Sequencing used PBMCs. The sequence was obtained from a man aged 35-49 years in good health and CMV-seronegative. The CDR3 region has the DNA TGTGCCAGCAGTCGGACTAGCGGGAACAATGAGCAGTTCTTC. This sequence encodes CASSRTSGNNEQFF.